This TCR beta chain is from a study of patients and donors after allogeneic stem cell transplantation. One entry per CDR3 protein, called by TCRdb with MiXCR from the RT-PCR reads. The sample yields about a million distinct CDR3 sequences, under 20% seen once. CDR1 and CDR2 from the germline V gene are SEHNR and FQNEAQ (reference sequence). The CDR3 has 15 residues. V lost 7 bases and J lost 6, with 18 bases in between. The chain has TRBV7-9 and TRBJ2-2; D is possibly TRBD1 or TRBD2 (6 bases each). The sequenced material came from blood, either unsorted or a sorted T cell fraction (not recorded which). This TCR was sampled from a human donor who was either an allogeneic HSCT recipient or a stem cell or donor lymphocyte infusion donor (not recorded which). It is not recorded whose cells these are; they may come from a transplant donor. CDR3 nucleotides: TGTGCCAGCACCCCCATTAGGGGGGTCCCCGGGGAGCTGTTTTTT. Its protein product is CASTPIRGVPGELFF.